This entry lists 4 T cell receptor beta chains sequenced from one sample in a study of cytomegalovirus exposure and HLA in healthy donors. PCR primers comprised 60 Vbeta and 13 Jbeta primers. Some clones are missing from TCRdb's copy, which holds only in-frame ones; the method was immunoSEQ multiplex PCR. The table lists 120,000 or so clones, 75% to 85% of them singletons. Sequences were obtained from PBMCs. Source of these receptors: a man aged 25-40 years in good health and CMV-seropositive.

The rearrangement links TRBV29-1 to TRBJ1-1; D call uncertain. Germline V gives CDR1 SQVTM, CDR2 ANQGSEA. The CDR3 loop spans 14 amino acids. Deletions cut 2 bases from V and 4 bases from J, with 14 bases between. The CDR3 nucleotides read TGCAGCGTTGAAATCGGTGGAGGAGGCACTGAAGCTTTCTTT. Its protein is CSVEIGGGGTEAFF.

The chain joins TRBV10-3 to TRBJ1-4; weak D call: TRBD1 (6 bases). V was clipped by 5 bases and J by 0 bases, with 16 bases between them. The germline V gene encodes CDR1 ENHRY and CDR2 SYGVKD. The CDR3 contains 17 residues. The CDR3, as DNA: TGTGCCATCAGTAGTTCAGGGGCAGAGGCAACTAATGAAAAACTGTTTTTT. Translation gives CAISSSGAEATNEKLFF.

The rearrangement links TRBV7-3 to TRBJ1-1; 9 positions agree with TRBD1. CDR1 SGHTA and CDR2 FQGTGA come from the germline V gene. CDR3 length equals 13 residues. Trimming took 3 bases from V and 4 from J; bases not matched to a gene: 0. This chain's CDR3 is CASSLDRGTEAFF. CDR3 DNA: TGTGCCAGCAGCTTGGACAGGGGCACTGAAGCTTTCTTT.

CDR3 nucleotide sequence: TGTGCCAGCAGCGTAGGGGGGAGGAGCGGCCAAGAGACCCAGTACTTC. Translated, it gives CASSVGGRSGQETQYF. The rearrangement uses TRBV9 and TRBJ2-5, with D possibly matching TRBD2 (6 bases). The CDR3 has 16 residues. The germline gives CDR1 SGDLS, CDR2 YYNGEE. Trimming removed 0 bases from V and 1 base from J, with 13 bases in between.